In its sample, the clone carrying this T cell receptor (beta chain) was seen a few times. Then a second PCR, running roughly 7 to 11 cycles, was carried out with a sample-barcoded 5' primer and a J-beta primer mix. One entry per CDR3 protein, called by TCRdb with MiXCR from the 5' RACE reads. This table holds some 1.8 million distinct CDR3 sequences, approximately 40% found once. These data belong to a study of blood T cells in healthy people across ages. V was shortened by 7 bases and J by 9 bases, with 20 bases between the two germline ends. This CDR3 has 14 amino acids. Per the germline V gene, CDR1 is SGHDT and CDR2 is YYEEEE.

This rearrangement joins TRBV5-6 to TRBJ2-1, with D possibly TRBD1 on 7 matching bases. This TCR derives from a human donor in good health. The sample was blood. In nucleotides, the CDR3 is TGTGCCAGCCAAGGGACAGCGGGTATCGGTGAGCAGTTCTTC. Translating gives CASQGTAGIGEQFF.